The entry below gives a single TCR beta chain sequence along with its context. Its antigen is undetermined. Cycle 7 day 1, cycle 4 day 1, and baseline were the timepoints at which blood was sampled. TCRdb keeps only in-frame clones here, not all; method: immunoSEQ multiplex PCR. In the table there are around 73,000 clones, 90% of which are singletons. The entry originates in a study of OX40 agonist ivuxolimab in advanced cancers. Study in general: Participants averaged around 60 years of age (range roughly 20 to 90) and were roughly 83% male.

Study-level findings and limits: Partial responders dosed at 0.1-3.0 mg/kg displayed clonal expansion ranking among the lowest.

CDR3 length: 15 residues. V lost 5 bases and J lost 2; bases outside the gene matches: 6. Germline V lookup: CDR1 LNHDA, CDR2 SQIVND (reference sequence). The V gene is TRBV19, the J gene TRBJ2-7; 10 bases agree with TRBD2. The TCR originated in an adult with an advanced solid tumor such as melanoma, head and neck, liver or kidney cancer. The sample here was CD4+ or CD8+ T cells sorted from blood, taken in a trial of the OX40 agonist ivuxolimab. In DNA form, the CDR3 reads TGTGCCAGTAGTCCACGACTAGCGGGCACCTACGAGCAGTACTTC. The encoded protein is CASSPRLAGTYEQYF.